The 18 T cell receptor beta chains below come from one sample, sequenced in a study of post-analysis software for immune sequencing data. Study observations and caveats: Comparison of patients with controls showed 5 or 6 TRBV segments more frequent in patients, TRBV5-6, TRBV5-1 and TRBV20-1 among them.

Their cognate antigens are unknown. TCR beta cDNA libraries included unique molecular identifiers. Each CDR3 protein gets one entry after TCRdb re-called the PCR reads with MiXCR. The data hold about 770,000 distinct CDR3 sequences, with roughly 46% observed a single time. Sequenced material: blood. These receptors were obtained from a girl aged 10-17 years with multiple sclerosis.

V and J are TRBV9 and TRBJ2-5; 11 bases fit TRBD1. There are 15 residues in the CDR3. With 3 bases clipped from V and 5 bases from J, the junction kept 6 bases outside the gene matches. In germline, CDR1 is SGDLS, CDR2 YYNGEE. DNA for the CDR3: TGTGCCAGCAGCGGCCGGGACAGGGGGTTTGAGACCCAGTACTTC. It is translated as CASSGRDRGFETQYF. Based on the CDR3 plus reference TRBV9 and TRBJ2-5, the full variable domain is DSGVTQTPKHLITATGQRVTLRCSPRSGDLSVYWYQQSLDQGLQFLIQYYNGEERAKGNILERFSAQQFPDLHSELNLSSLELGDSALYFCASSGRDRGFETQYFGPGTRLLVL.

The CDR3 spells CSVAHRLNNEQFF. The DNA of the CDR3 is TGCAGCGTCGCGCATCGCCTTAACAATGAGCAGTTCTTC. This chain joins TRBV29-1 and TRBJ2-1; D gene ambiguous. Trimming shortened V by 6 bases and J by 5 bases, and 14 bases separated the two germline ends. CDR3 length: 13 residues. Germline CDR1 is SQVTM and CDR2 is ANQGSEA.

The rearrangement uses TRBV7-2 and TRBJ1-6, with D unresolved. V lost 4 bases to trimming and J lost 0 bases, with 10 bases between them. Germline CDR1 reads SGHTA; CDR2 reads FQGNSA. The CDR3 spans 16 residues. The CDR3 protein is CASSSTQSSYNSPLHF. CDR3 DNA: TGTGCCAGCAGCTCGACCCAGAGCTCCTATAATTCACCCCTCCACTTT.

The chain uses TRBV7-2 and TRBJ2-1, with 7 positions matching TRBD2. Germline V gives CDR1 SGHTA, CDR2 FQGNSA. V was pared by 7 bases and J by 7 bases, with 10 bases of the junction left unmatched. The CDR3 covers 14 residues. The CDR3 DNA reads as TGTGCCAGCATGACGAGGGGAGGGCAGAATGAGCAGTTCTTC. This sequence encodes CASMTRGGQNEQFF. Supplemented by reference TRBV7-2 and TRBJ2-1, the full variable domain reads GAGVSQSPSNKVTEKGKDVELRCDPISGHTALYWYRQSLGQGLEFLIYFQGNSAPDKSGLPSDRFSAERTGGSVSTLTIQRTQQEDSAVYLCASMTRGGQNEQFFGPGTRLTVL.

This clonotype was recorded once. The rearrangement links TRBV7-2 to TRBJ2-4, with 15 bases identical to TRBD2. Germline V gene lookup returns CDR1 SGHTA and CDR2 FQGNSA. Trimming took 8 bases from V and 13 from J; bases not matched to a gene: 9. This CDR3 is built from 14 residues. In nucleotides, the CDR3 is TGTGCCAGCGGACTAGCGGGAGGGATGGGGGAGCAGTACTTC. Its protein is CASGLAGGMGEQYF.

The chain is built from TRBV15 and TRBJ1-2; D remains unclear. Trimming pared 0 bases from V and 8 bases from J, leaving 10 bases between. CDR1 is LNHNV, CDR2 YYDKDF, per germline (reference sequence). This CDR3 comprises 13 residues. CDR3: CATSRDPRWGYTF. The DNA for the CDR3 is TGTGCCACCAGCAGAGATCCAAGGTGGGGCTACACCTTC.

The rearrangement links TRBV11-2 to TRBJ2-1; D is uncertain. Germline CDR1 reads SGHAT; CDR2 reads FQNNGV. The CDR3 loop spans 16 amino acids. The V end lost 7 bases, the J end lost 8 bases, and 24 bases lay between the germline ends. Here the CDR3 reads CASTPVEGVDFYEQFF. CDR3 sequence (DNA): TGTGCCAGCACCCCGGTAGAAGGTGTCGATTTCTATGAGCAGTTCTTC. The full variable domain, with the rest looked up from reference TRBV11-2 and TRBJ2-1, is EAGVAQSPRYKIIEKRQSVAFWCNPISGHATLYWYQQILGQGPKLLIQFQNNGVVDDSQLPKDRFSAERLKGVDSTLKIQPAKLEDSAVYLCASTPVEGVDFYEQFFGPGTRLTVL.

The gene calls are TRBV20-1 and TRBJ2-4; D is unclear. Trimming pared 3 bases from V and 0 bases from J, leaving 9 bases between. Germline lookup yields CDR1 DFQATT and CDR2 SNEGSKA (reference sequence). This CDR3 contains 14 residues. CDR3 nucleotides: TGCAGTGCTAGGCAGACTCTAGCCAAAAACATTCAGTACTTC. This translates into CSARQTLAKNIQYF.

The chain is built from TRBV27 and TRBJ2-5; TRBD2 aligns across 14 bases. The CDR3 is made up of 15 amino acids. V was clipped by 4 bases and J by 7 bases; unmatched bases: 5. Germline V CDR1 and CDR2: MNHEY, SMNVEV (reference sequence). The CDR3 DNA sequence: TGTGCCAGCAGTTCCGGACTAGCGGGAGGCGCGACCCAGTACTTC. Encoded protein: CASSSGLAGGATQYF.

This chain's CDR3 is CASSRRTAQETQYF. The CDR3 nucleotides are TGTGCCAGCAGCCGAAGGACAGCTCAAGAGACCCAGTACTTC. The chain carries TRBV5-6 and TRBJ2-5, with D possibly being TRBD1 (6 bases). CDR1 and CDR2 from the germline V gene are SGHDT and YYEEEE. V was clipped by 4 bases and J by 2 bases, with 12 bases between them. This CDR3 is 14 amino acids long.

The J gene is TRBJ1-2, the V gene TRBV29-1; 12 bases map to TRBD1. Germline V gene data show CDR1 as SQVTM and CDR2 as ANQGSEA. The CDR3 runs to 16 residues. Losses at the gene ends were 7 bases for V and 4 bases for J; bases not matched to a gene: 13. The CDR3 loop is CSAPRTGTGGFYGYTF. Here the CDR3 DNA reads TGCAGCGCCCCAAGGACCGGGACAGGGGGCTTCTATGGCTACACCTTC.

In DNA form, the CDR3 reads TGCGCCAGCAGCTTGATCCCCGGGGGAGCTTCCTACGAGCAGTACTTC. Translating it yields CASSLIPGGASYEQYF. This sequence joins TRBV5-1 and TRBJ2-7, with D perhaps TRBD2 (6 bases). The germline CDR1 and CDR2 sequences are SGHRS and YFSETQ. The germline V and J ends were trimmed by 1 base and 1 base, with 15 bases remaining between them. This CDR3 region has 16 residues. Full variable domain (rest looked up from reference TRBV5-1 and TRBJ2-7): KAGVTQTPRYLIKTRGQQVTLSCSPISGHRSVSWYQQTPGQGLQFLFEYFSETQRNKGNFPGRFSGRQFSNSRSEMNVSTLELGDSALYLCASSLIPGGASYEQYFGPGTRLTVT.

This clonotype was recorded many times. The chain has TRBV7-8 and TRBJ2-1; TRBD2 agrees at 7 bases. The germline CDR1 and CDR2 sequences are SGHVS and FQNEAQ. The CDR3 extends over 17 amino acids. The trim removed 2 bases at V and 4 bases at J, leaving 11 bases unmatched. DNA for the CDR3: TGTGCCAGCAGCTTATCTGGCGGGAGCCCTCTTTACAATGAGCAGTTCTTC. This translates into CASSLSGGSPLYNEQFF. The entire variable domain, with the rest obtained from reference TRBV7-8 and TRBJ2-1, is as follows: GAGVSQSPRYKVAKRGQDVALRCDPISGHVSLFWYQQALGQGPEFLTYFQNEAQLDKSGLPSDRFFAERPEGSVSTLKIQRTQQEDSAVYLCASSLSGGSPLYNEQFFGPGTRLTVL.

The chain joins TRBV27 to TRBJ1-1; maybe TRBD1 (6 bases). CDR1 MNHEY and CDR2 SMNVEV come from the germline V gene (reference sequence). This CDR3 contains 14 residues. Trimming stripped 8 bases from V and 6 bases from J, with 19 bases between. The CDR3 spells CASGQDSLIAEAFF. The CDR3 DNA reads TGTGCCAGCGGCCAGGACAGTTTGATCGCTGAAGCTTTCTTT.

This sequence joins TRBV18 and TRBJ2-5, with D perhaps matching TRBD2 (5 bases). CDR1 and CDR2 from the germline V gene are KGHSH and LQKENI. This CDR3 has 16 amino acids. Trimming cost V 3 bases and J 5 bases, with 19 bases left between them. The CDR3: CASSPSVRAGGETQYF. The CDR3 nucleotides are TGTGCCAGCTCACCTTCCGTCCGGGCCGGCGGGGAGACCCAGTACTTC.

The genes are TRBV6-5 and TRBJ2-1; possibly TRBD2 for D (6 bases). Germline lookup yields CDR1 MNHEY and CDR2 SVGAGI. This CDR3 has 15 residues. The ends were cut back, 6 bases at V and 6 bases at J, with 18 bases in the middle. CDR3 sequence reads: CASSLSGPHANEQFF. Written as DNA, the CDR3 is TGTGCCAGCAGCCTTAGCGGTCCTCACGCCAATGAGCAGTTCTTC.

This clonotype occurred once. The J gene is TRBJ2-1, the V gene TRBV7-2; a weak D match, TRBD1 (5 bases). Per germline, CDR1 SGHTA and CDR2 FQGNSA. The V and J ends lost 5 bases and 8 bases respectively, with 13 bases between them. This CDR3 is built from 13 residues. The DNA for the CDR3 is TGTGCCAGCAGCAACTCAGGGCGGTATGAGCAGTTCTTC. Protein: CASSNSGRYEQFF.

V gene TRBV11-1 combines with J gene TRBJ1-2; D is undetermined. V was shortened by 2 bases and J by 0 bases, with 7 bases between the two germline ends. Germline V gene sequence: CDR1 SGHAT, CDR2 FQDESV (reference sequence). The CDR3 contains 14 residues. The CDR3 sequence is CASSLTDSNYGYTF. The CDR3 bases are TGTGCCAGCAGCTTAACGGACTCTAACTATGGCTACACCTTC.